Below, 14 T cell receptor beta chains from the same sample are listed, as sequenced in a study of OX40 agonist ivuxolimab in advanced cancers. Using immunoSEQ multiplex PCR, the repertoire was profiled, and TCRdb retains in-frame clones only, with some absent. The sample yields around 53,000 clones, around four fifths seen once. The material sequenced was CD4+ or CD8+ T cells sorted from blood, taken in a trial of the OX40 agonist ivuxolimab. The receptors derive from an adult with an advanced solid tumor such as melanoma, head and neck, liver or kidney cancer.

The chain joins TRBV4-2 to TRBJ1-4; D not certain. CDR1 is LGHNA, CDR2 YNFKEQ, per germline. The CDR3 covers 13 residues. V was cut by 1 base and J by 3 bases, with 3 bases left in between. CDR3 in amino acids: CASSQVANEKLFF. The CDR3 DNA follows: TGTGCCAGCAGCCAAGTAGCTAATGAAAAACTGTTTTTT.

The V gene is TRBV5-4, the J gene TRBJ2-7; 9 bases are a match to TRBD2. The junction had 2 bases not matched to a gene; V was cut back by 0 bases and J by 4 bases. CDR1 is SGHNT, CDR2 YYREEE, per germline (reference sequence). The CDR3 spans 14 residues. In DNA, the CDR3 is TGTGCCAGCAGCTTGGGACTAGCGGATTACGAGCAGTACTTC. Protein product: CASSLGLADYEQYF.

In its sample, this clone was seen once. CDR3 nucleotides: TGCAGCGTGGGACAGGGTGCCTACGAGCAGTACTTC. Its protein product is CSVGQGAYEQYF. The chain links TRBV29-1 to TRBJ2-7; 9 bases are shared with TRBD1. Germline CDR1 SQVTM, CDR2 ANQGSEA. J was trimmed by 2 bases and V by 6 bases; bases with no gene match: 2. The CDR3 is 12 amino acids.

This clone has only one observation. This chain connects TRBV6-1 to TRBJ1-2; tentatively, D is TRBD1 (5 bases). Germline V gene sequence: CDR1 MNHNS, CDR2 SASEGT. V was trimmed by 7 bases and J by 8 bases, leaving 20 bases between them. The CDR3 extends over 14 amino acids. The chain's CDR3 is CASNSGHTVLGYTF. CDR3 coding DNA: TGTGCCAGCAACTCCGGACACACCGTACTGGGCTACACCTTC.

The V call is TRBV21-1, the J call TRBJ1-6; the tabulated D call, TRBD1, remains unverified against the DNA. TRBV21-1 is reported as a pseudogene. The CDR3 has 16 amino acids. The CDR3 loop reads CASSKSAGTGRSSLHF. CDR3 nucleotides: TGTGCCAGCAGCAAGTCGGCCGGGACAGGGAGGTCGTCCCTCCACTTT.

V usage is TRBV5-6 and J usage is TRBJ2-1; perhaps TRBD1 as D (5 bases). Germline V gene data show CDR1 as SGHDT and CDR2 as YYEEEE. Trimming cost V 2 bases and J 3 bases, with 15 bases left between them. This CDR3 comprises 16 residues. The CDR3 DNA follows: TGTGCCAGCAGCTTAGGGGTCACAGGAATCTACAATGAGCAGTTCTTC. Translated: CASSLGVTGIYNEQFF. The whole variable domain, filled in from reference TRBV5-6 and TRBJ2-1, reads DAGVTQSPTHLIKTRGQQVTLRCSPKSGHDTVSWYQQALGQGPQFIFQYYEEEERQRGNFPDRFSGHQFPNYSSELNVNALLLGDSALYLCASSLGVTGIYNEQFFGPGTRLTVL.

The rearrangement joins TRBV7-3 to TRBJ1-4; D gene uncertain. CDR3 size: 13 residues. Trimming took off 4 bases at V and 10 bases at J, with 13 bases between the two ends. Germline V gives CDR1 SGHTA, CDR2 FQGTGA. The CDR3 protein is CASSSFPGGKLFF. As DNA, the CDR3 is TGTGCCAGCAGCTCCTTCCCGGGTGGAAAACTGTTTTTT.

The V and J genes are TRBV6-5 and TRBJ2-3, with D uncertain. Germline lookup yields CDR1 MNHEY and CDR2 SVGAGI. This CDR3 spans 12 amino acids. V was clipped by 4 bases and J by 0 bases, with 2 bases between them. CDR3 residues: CASSSSTDTQYF. DNA of the CDR3: TGTGCCAGCAGTTCTAGCACAGATACGCAGTATTTT.

The chain combines TRBV7-9 with TRBJ2-1; TRBD1 matches 10 bases. The CDR3 is 17 amino acids. V shed 5 bases and J 3 bases; nucleotides not matched to a gene: 10. Germline V gene lookup returns CDR1 SEHNR and CDR2 FQNEAQ (reference sequence). CDR3 DNA sequence: TGTGCCAGCAGCCCGATTGGGGGGGACAGGGGCTACAATGAGCAGTTCTTC. Translation gives CASSPIGGDRGYNEQFF.

The rearrangement links TRBV4-1 to TRBJ2-2, with D possibly being TRBD1 (6 bases). This CDR3 spans 16 amino acids. The ends were cut back, 4 bases at V and 7 bases at J, with 19 bases in the middle. Germline assignment: CDR1 MGHRA and CDR2 YSYEKL. CDR3 bases: TGCGCCAGCAGCCGAAGCCCCCAGGGGCTGGGCGGGGAGCTGTTTTTT. This translates into CASSRSPQGLGGELFF.

The rearrangement uses TRBV6-5 and TRBJ2-7; a weak D match, TRBD1 (5 bases). The CDR3 consists of 15 residues. Deletions cut 0 bases from V and 5 bases from J, with 14 bases between. Germline lookup yields CDR1 MNHEY and CDR2 SVGAGI. The CDR3 coding sequence is TGTGCCAGCAGTTACTCCGTATTGAAGGGGAACGAGCAGTACTTC. Translation: CASSYSVLKGNEQYF.

This clone has more than one count but fewer than ten. V usage is TRBV7-2 and J usage is TRBJ2-3; D unresolved. In germline, CDR1 is SGHTA, CDR2 FQGNSA. This CDR3 is built from 11 residues. V was pared by 5 bases and J by 5 bases, with 5 bases between. CDR3 bases: TGTGCCAGCAGCGTAGTAGATACGCAGTATTTT. This translates into CASSVVDTQYF.

This clone was picked up a small number of times. The V and J genes are TRBV10-3 and TRBJ1-3, with D maybe TRBD1 (5 bases). Germline lookup yields CDR1 ENHRY and CDR2 SYGVKD. The V end lost 11 bases, the J end lost 4 bases, and 12 bases lay between the germline ends. The CDR3 length is 12 residues. The CDR3 reads CAAQGEGNTIYF. CDR3 nucleotides: TGTGCCGCCCAAGGGGAAGGAAACACCATATATTTT.

The rearrangement joins TRBV19 to TRBJ2-1; D remains ambiguous. CDR3 length equals 15 residues. Germline CDR1 LNHDA, CDR2 SQIVND (reference sequence). Trimming left V 6 bases short and J 0 bases short, with 12 bases between. CDR3 coding DNA: TGTGCCAGTAGGCCTCGGATGAGCTCCTACAATGAGCAGTTCTTC. It specifies CASRPRMSSYNEQFF. The variable domain in full, completed from reference TRBV19 and TRBJ2-1, reads DGGITQSPKYLFRKEGQNVTLSCEQNLNHDAMYWYRQDPGQGLRLIYYSQIVNDFQKGDIAEGYSVSREKKESFPLTVTSAQKNPTAFYLCASRPRMSSYNEQFFGPGTRLTVL.